This T cell receptor beta chain was found in a study of blood T cell repertoires in COVID-19. Study as a whole: Whether acute or convalescent, the COVID-19 samples came from the United States, Italy and Spain. The cDNA or gDNA used as material had been derived from T cells, B-cell-depleted T cells, or PBMCs.

Trimming took 6 bases from V and 7 from J; bases not matched to a gene: 7. The CDR3 contains 15 residues. CDR1 and CDR2 (germline): LNHDA, SQIVND (reference sequence). Profiling relied on immunoSEQ multiplex PCR, and the TCRdb table lists in-frame clones only, not all of them. The sample has 200,000 or so clones; more than 65% are singletons. V gene TRBV19 combines with J gene TRBJ1-6, with TRBD1 matching over 9 bases. The TCR was taken from a middle-aged man who had recovered from COVID-19. The sequenced material came from peripheral blood. CDR3 nucleotides: TGTGCCAGTAGCCCGGACAGGGGATACAATTCACCCCTCCACTTT. It yields the protein CASSPDRGYNSPLHF.